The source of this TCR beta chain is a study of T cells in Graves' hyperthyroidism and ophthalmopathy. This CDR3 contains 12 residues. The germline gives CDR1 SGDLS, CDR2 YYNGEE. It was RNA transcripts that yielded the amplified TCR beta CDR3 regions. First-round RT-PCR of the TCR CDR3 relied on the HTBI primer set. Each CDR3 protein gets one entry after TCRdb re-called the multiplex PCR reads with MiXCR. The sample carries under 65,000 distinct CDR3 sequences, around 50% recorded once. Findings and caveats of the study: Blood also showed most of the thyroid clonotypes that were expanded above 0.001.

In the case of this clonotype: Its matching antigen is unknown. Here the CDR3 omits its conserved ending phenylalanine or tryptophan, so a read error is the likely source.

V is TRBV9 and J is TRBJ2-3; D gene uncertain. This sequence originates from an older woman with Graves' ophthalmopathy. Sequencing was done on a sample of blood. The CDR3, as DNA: TGTGCCAGCAGTGTAGGGACAGATACGCAGTATTCT. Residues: CASSVGTDTQYS.